These 28 T cell receptor beta chains share one sample of origin, sequenced in a study of tissue T cells after allogeneic stem cell transplantation. Assay used: immunoSEQ multiplex PCR; TCRdb lists only in-frame clones, some missing. The sample shows fewer than 2,000 clones, 73% of them seen only once. The sequenced sample was esophagus tissue, obtained at autopsy. Source of these receptors: a woman aged 18 to 55 with breast cancer.

The chain joins TRBV10-3 to TRBJ1-3; no definite D call. Germline CDR1 and CDR2: ENHRY and SYGVKD. Trimming stripped 0 bases from V and 0 bases from J, with 12 bases between. The CDR3 is 17 amino acids. The CDR3 loop reads CAISESELVISGNTIYF. CDR3 nucleotides: TGTGCCATCAGTGAGTCAGAACTCGTCATCTCTGGAAACACCATATATTTT.

This chain joins TRBV11-2 and TRBJ2-3; no firm D call. V was trimmed by 2 bases and J by 4 bases, leaving 7 bases between them. CDR3 length: 13 residues. Germline V gives CDR1 SGHAT, CDR2 FQNNGV. The CDR3 sequence: CASSLSRADTQYF. As DNA, the CDR3 is TGTGCCAGCAGCTTATCGCGAGCAGATACGCAGTATTTT. The full variable domain, completed using reference TRBV11-2 and TRBJ2-3, is EAGVAQSPRYKIIEKRQSVAFWCNPISGHATLYWYQQILGQGPKLLIQFQNNGVVDDSQLPKDRFSAERLKGVDSTLKIQPAKLEDSAVYLCASSLSRADTQYFGPGTRLTVL.

The chain links TRBV4-2 to TRBJ1-1; D perhaps matches TRBD1 (6 bases). Trimming removed 3 bases from V and 7 bases from J, with 15 bases in between. The germline V gene encodes CDR1 LGHNA and CDR2 YNFKEQ. The CDR3 consists of 14 residues. For the CDR3, the DNA is TGTGCCAGCAGCCACGCCGAGGACAGTCATGAAGCTTTCTTT. It yields the protein CASSHAEDSHEAFF.

The V call is TRBV18, the J call TRBJ2-7, with 9 bases that match TRBD2. V dropped 3 bases and J dropped 3; count of bases not matched to a gene: 9. The CDR3 runs 16 residues. The germline gives CDR1 KGHSH, CDR2 LQKENI. CDR3 DNA sequence: TGTGCCAGCTCACCCCAGCAAGGTAGCGGGGGCTACGAGCAGTACTTC. The encoded protein is CASSPQQGSGGYEQYF.

The V call is TRBV24-1, the J call TRBJ2-3, with D possibly TRBD1 on 7 matching bases. Germline values: CDR1 KGHDR, CDR2 SFDVKD. V dropped 6 bases and J dropped 2 bases, with 17 bases sitting between them. This CDR3 is built from 16 residues. The CDR3, as DNA: TGTGCCACCAGTTGGGGCCCAGGGGGGACCACAGATACGCAGTATTTT. Protein sequence: CATSWGPGGTTDTQYF.

The genes are TRBV19 and TRBJ2-1; a weak D match, TRBD2 (6 bases). The CDR3 totals 16 residues. V lost 5 bases to trimming and J lost 0 bases, with 14 bases between them. Germline-derived CDR1 and CDR2 are LNHDA and SQIVND (reference sequence). The CDR3: CASSPLRGSSYNEQFF. The CDR3 DNA sequence: TGTGCCAGTAGTCCCTTACGGGGGAGCTCCTACAATGAGCAGTTCTTC.

This sequence joins TRBV3-1 (or the pseudogene TRBV3-2) and TRBJ2-1, with 9 bases matching TRBD2. This CDR3 contains 17 residues. CDR1 and CDR2 (germline): LGHDT, YNNKEL (reference sequence). V lost 1 base, J lost 7 bases, and 11 bases stayed unmatched. DNA for the CDR3: TGTGCCAGCAGCCAAGCCCTGGGGGCGGGGGGGCCTAATGAGCAGTTCTTC. As protein: CASSQALGAGGPNEQFF.

This sequence joins TRBV9 and TRBJ2-5; D gene unclear. V lost 0 bases to trimming and J lost 2 bases, with 8 bases between them. Germline V CDR1 and CDR2: SGDLS, YYNGEE. This CDR3 spans 14 amino acids. The CDR3 sequence: CASSVDLLQETQYF. The CDR3 region has the DNA TGTGCCAGCAGCGTAGATTTGCTACAAGAGACCCAGTACTTC.

The rearrangement uses TRBV9 and TRBJ1-3, with 7 bases that match TRBD1. Trimming cost V 4 bases and J 6 bases; bases outside gene matches: 7. Per germline, CDR1 SGDLS and CDR2 YYNGEE. The CDR3 covers 14 residues. CDR3 protein: CASSPGTVKNTIYF. The CDR3 DNA reads TGTGCCAGCAGCCCCGGGACAGTAAAAAACACCATATATTTT.

The chain combines TRBV5-1 with TRBJ2-5, with 9 positions matching TRBD2. With 1 base clipped from V and 4 bases from J, the junction kept 2 bases outside the gene matches. Germline loops: CDR1 SGHRS, CDR2 YFSETQ. CDR3 length: 14 amino acids. The CDR3 nucleotides are TGCGCCAGCAGCTTGAGCGGGAGGTCAGAGACCCAGTACTTC. This encodes CASSLSGRSETQYF.

The chain is built from TRBV5-4 and TRBJ1-2; TRBD1 aligns across 8 bases. The CDR3 runs to 14 residues. The trim removed 4 bases at V and 4 bases at J, leaving 6 bases unmatched. From germline, CDR1 is SGHNT and CDR2 YYREEE (reference sequence). CDR3 sequence: CASSQDRATYGYTF. CDR3 in DNA: TGTGCCAGCAGCCAGGACAGGGCCACCTATGGCTACACCTTC.

J is TRBJ1-5 and V is TRBV6-4; D gene unclear. Trimming removed 7 bases at V and 7 bases at J, with 23 bases between. From germline, CDR1 is MRHNA and CDR2 SNTAGT. This CDR3 is 16 amino acids long. The CDR3 DNA reads TGTGCCAGCACCAAAAGTGGGCGTTGGGTCAGGCAGCCCCAGCATTTT. Amino acids: CASTKSGRWVRQPQHF.

This clone has more than one count but fewer than ten. J is TRBJ1-2 and V is TRBV27; D is perhaps TRBD1 (6 bases). CDR1 MNHEY and CDR2 SMNVEV come from the germline V gene (reference sequence). The CDR3 is made up of 14 amino acids. The V end lost 0 bases, the J end lost 8 bases, and 13 bases lay between the germline ends. Here the CDR3 reads CASSLSVGGQGYTF. DNA of the CDR3: TGTGCCAGCAGTTTATCGGTGGGGGGCCAGGGCTACACCTTC.

This clone was counted once. The J gene is TRBJ1-2, the V gene TRBV5-4; possibly TRBD1 for D (5 bases). V lost 2 bases and J 3 bases, leaving 8 bases between the germline ends. Germline V gene data show CDR1 as SGHNT and CDR2 as YYREEE (reference sequence). The CDR3 extends over 13 amino acids. The CDR3 spells CASSFSQDYGYTF. The CDR3 nucleotides are TGTGCCAGCAGCTTCTCACAGGACTATGGCTACACCTTC.

In DNA, the CDR3 is TGTGCCAGCAGCCAAGTTCGAGACAGGGCAGAATCGGAGACCCAGTACTTC. Its translation is CASSQVRDRAESETQYF. V is TRBV3-1 (or the pseudogene TRBV3-2) and J is TRBJ2-5; TRBD1 aligns across 7 bases. The ends lost 1 base at V and 5 bases at J; junction bases unmatched: 13. From germline, CDR1 is LGHDT and CDR2 YNNKEL (reference sequence). The CDR3 length is 17 residues.

The chain recombines TRBV15 with TRBJ1-2; tentative D call: TRBD1 (6 bases). Trimming removed 5 bases from V and 4 bases from J, with 17 bases in between. CDR1 is LNHNV and CDR2 is YYDKDF in the germline V gene (reference sequence). This CDR3 is 15 amino acids long. CDR3 amino acids: CATSGAIRGAYGYTF. In nucleotides, the CDR3 is TGTGCCACCAGCGGGGCAATCAGGGGAGCCTATGGCTACACCTTC.

The rearrangement uses TRBV24-1 and TRBJ2-1, with TRBD2 matching over 11 bases. The V and J ends lost 4 bases and 8 bases, in that order; junction bases with no gene match: 9. The germline V gene has CDR1 KGHDR and CDR2 SFDVKD. The CDR3 contains 16 residues. CDR3 nucleotides: TGTGCCACCAGTGACTCCGGGACTAGCGGAAAGGATGAGCAGTTCTTC. This codes for CATSDSGTSGKDEQFF.

This CDR3 is CATSRLVNTEAFF. CDR3 nucleotides: TGTGCCACCAGCAGGCTAGTGAACACTGAAGCTTTCTTT. The chain combines TRBV15 with TRBJ1-1; the D is unclear. The CDR3 has 13 residues. V was shortened by 3 bases and J by 0 bases, with 5 bases between the two germline ends. CDR1 LNHNV and CDR2 YYDKDF come from the germline V gene (reference sequence).

The V and J genes are TRBV5-1 and TRBJ2-2; D is possibly TRBD1 (7 bases). Trimming pared 9 bases from V and 5 bases from J, leaving 20 bases between. This CDR3 has 15 amino acids. Germline V gene data show CDR1 as SGHRS and CDR2 as YFSETQ. Written as DNA, the CDR3 is TGCGCCACCCGCCGGGACAGCGGGTGGACCGGGGAGCTGTTTTTT. It yields the protein CATRRDSGWTGELFF.

The chain employs TRBV4-2 and TRBJ2-1; 8 nucleotides align to TRBD2. Germline CDR1 is LGHNA and CDR2 is YNFKEQ. The ends lost 4 bases at V and 8 bases at J; junction bases unmatched: 13. The CDR3 runs to 16 residues. The DNA of the CDR3 is TGTGCCAGCAGCCCAGAAGCGGGGGTAGTTCGGGATGAGCAGTTCTTC. This sequence encodes CASSPEAGVVRDEQFF.

The genes are TRBV14 and TRBJ2-3; D ambiguous. In germline, CDR1 is SGHDN, CDR2 FVKESK. The CDR3 sequence is 13 residues long. V lost 1 base and J 5 bases, leaving 7 bases between the germline ends. CDR3 region: CASSQGMEDTQYF. CDR3 in DNA: TGTGCCAGCAGCCAAGGTATGGAAGATACGCAGTATTTT.

In its sample, this clone was seen a few times. J is TRBJ1-2 and V is TRBV20-1; weak D call: TRBD1 (6 bases). The CDR3 extends over 11 amino acids. Per the germline V gene, CDR1 is DFQATT and CDR2 is SNEGSKA (reference sequence). Trimming removed 6 bases from V and 7 bases from J, with 12 bases in between. CDR3 bases: TGCAGTGCCAATCGGGACATTGGCTACACCTTC. The encoded protein is CSANRDIGYTF.

The chain has TRBV7-2 and TRBJ2-1; 14 positions agree with TRBD2. Unmatched junction bases numbered 2, after V lost 4 bases and J lost 6 bases. Germline assignment: CDR1 SGHTA and CDR2 FQGNSA. This CDR3 region has 15 residues. The CDR3 loop reads CASSSGLAGVNEQFF. In nucleotides, the CDR3 is TGTGCCAGCAGCTCGGGACTAGCGGGAGTCAATGAGCAGTTCTTC.

Of note for this clone: This same CDR3 is encoded by further DNA sequences in the sample. V and J are TRBV7-2 and TRBJ2-7; D gene ambiguous. CDR3 length: 11 amino acids. Trimming removed 5 bases at V and 3 bases at J, with 5 bases between. Germline loops: CDR1 SGHTA, CDR2 FQGNSA. CDR3 region: CASSLYYEQYF. Here the CDR3 DNA reads TGTGCCAGCAGCCTGTACTACGAGCAGTACTTC.

This rearrangement joins TRBV5-4 to TRBJ2-7, with D possibly TRBD2 on 5 matching bases. CDR3 length: 16 amino acids. CDR1 is SGHNT, CDR2 YYREEE, per germline (reference sequence). Trimming removed 0 bases at V and 3 bases at J, with 16 bases between. The CDR3 coding sequence is TGTGCCAGCAGCTTGGCCGGAGGAGACGGGGACTACGAGCAGTACTTC. Protein sequence: CASSLAGGDGDYEQYF.

The count of this clone is one. The chain is built from TRBV11-3 and TRBJ2-5; a weak D match, TRBD1 (6 bases). Trimming cost V 5 bases and J 7 bases, with 11 bases left between them. The CDR3 has 12 amino acids. Germline loops: CDR1 SGHNT, CDR2 YENEEA. DNA of the CDR3: TGTGCCAGCAGCCCGGACAGCGGGACCCAGTACTTC. Protein product: CASSPDSGTQYF.

The CDR3 here is CASSGLAGLLFF. CDR3 sequence (DNA): TGTGCCAGTAGTGGGCTAGCGGGATTGTTGTTCTTC. J is TRBJ2-1 and V is TRBV19; 9 nucleotides line up with TRBD2. Germline CDR1 LNHDA, CDR2 SQIVND (reference sequence). Trimming at V came to 5 bases and at J to 15 bases, leaving 8 bases not matched to a gene. This CDR3 spans 12 amino acids.

V gene TRBV6-5 combines with J gene TRBJ1-1, with TRBD1 as a possible D gene (5 bases). This CDR3 contains 16 residues. Trimming cost V 4 bases and J 4 bases, with 19 bases left between them. Germline V gene sequence: CDR1 MNHEY, CDR2 SVGAGI. The CDR3 spells CASSLVWGRGATEAFF. As DNA, the CDR3 is TGTGCCAGCAGTTTGGTCTGGGGGAGAGGGGCCACTGAAGCTTTCTTT.